This is a list of T cell receptor beta chains from one sample in a study of T cells in Graves' hyperthyroidism and ophthalmopathy. MiXCR, run by TCRdb on the multiplex PCR reads, gives a single entry per CDR3 protein. The sample lists almost 500,000 distinct CDR3 sequences, approximately 23% occurring once. Sequencing used blood. The receptors come from a woman between 65 and 79 years old with Graves' ophthalmopathy. Both conserved end residues are part of each CDR3. A D gene is named only where the DNA matches it firmly. Clone size is shown for a subset of rows, as once, few, many or a class of expanded clone.

few	TRBV9	15	TRBD1	TRBJ1-1	CASSPRGTGNTEAFF	TGTGCCAGCAGCCCCAGAGGGACAGGGAACACTGAAGCTTTCTTT
many	TRBV12-3/TRBV12-4	12	-	TRBJ2-3	CASSRGIDTQYF	TGTGCCAGCAGTCGCGGAATAGATACGCAGTATTTT
-	TRBV7-7	15	-	TRBJ2-2	CASSPRTGRAGELFF	TGTGCTAGCAGCCCCCGGACAGGGAGGGCCGGGGAGCTGTTTTTT
-	TRBV6-1	16	-	TRBJ2-3	CASSERVGGGTDTQYF	TGTGCCAGCAGTGAACGAGTAGGGGGAGGCACAGATACGCAGTATTTT
-	TRBV5-5	12	-	TRBJ2-6	CASSWDGNVLTF	TGCGCCAGCAGCTGGGACGGCAACGTCCTGACTTTC
few	TRBV5-6	16	TRBD2	TRBJ2-5	CASSPLAGGNQETQYF	TGTGCCAGCAGCCCGTTGGCGGGAGGAAACCAAGAGACCCAGTACTTC
-	TRBV19	14	TRBD1	TRBJ1-3	CASKTGEVGNTIYF	TGTGCCAGTAAGACAGGGGAGGTTGGAAACACCATATATTTT
many	TRBV2	16	TRBD1	TRBJ1-2	CASSEPLGQGTRGYTF	TGTGCCAGCAGTGAACCTCTGGGACAGGGAACACGGGGCTACACCTTC
-	TRBV5-1	14	-	TRBJ2-3	CASGSLDFTDTQYF	TGCGCCAGCGGATCCTTGGACTTCACAGATACGCAGTATTTT
few	TRBV20-1	15	TRBD1	TRBJ2-5	CSAANFRDRQETQYF	TGCAGTGCTGCGAACTTCCGGGACAGACAAGAGACCCAGTACTTC
-	TRBV7-6	14	TRBD1	TRBJ1-6	CASSLAGQNSPLHF	TGTGCCAGCAGCTTGGCGGGACAGAATTCACCCCTCCACTTT
-	TRBV5-5	16	TRBD1	TRBJ2-7	CASSLTLTGGLYEQYF	TGTGCCAGCAGCCTCACTTTAACAGGGGGCCTGTACGAGCAGTACTTC
once	TRBV9	15	TRBD2	TRBJ2-1	CASSGLAGLDNEQFF	TGTGCCAGCAGCGGACTAGCGGGCCTAGACAATGAGCAGTTCTTC
few	TRBV20-1	13	-	TRBJ2-1	CSVTGAAYNEQFF	TGCAGTGTTACGGGAGCAGCCTACAATGAGCAGTTCTTC
many	TRBV2	14	-	TRBJ2-5	CASLNVQGEETQYF	TGTGCCAGTCTAAACGTCCAGGGAGAAGAGACCCAGTACTTC
-	TRBV6-1	13	TRBD1	TRBJ1-3	CASRTGPGNTIYF	TGTGCTTCAAGGACAGGCCCTGGAAACACCATATATTTT